The sequence of this T cell receptor beta chain was determined in a study of PD-1 blockade in classical Hodgkin lymphoma. Overall study context: Patients were infused with nivolumab 3 mg/kg every 2 weeks.

Assay used: immunoSEQ multiplex PCR; TCRdb lists only in-frame clones, some missing. The data hold roughly 50,000 clones, with more than 75% observed a single time. V was shortened by 3 bases and J by 7 bases, with 20 bases between the two germline ends. The CDR3 totals 16 residues. CDR1 and CDR2 (germline): SGHDT, YYEEEE. Regarding this clone: Its specificity is unknown.

The time point: cycle 4 day 1 (C4D1), after less than 7 weeks of nivolumab. Each patient experienced a relapse that followed autologous stem cell transplantation, and brentuximab vedotin exposure varied. Points from the study as a whole: Before treatment, complete responders showed about the same diversity as newly diagnosed patients. Relapsed/refractory patients reportedly had lower baseline diversity than newly diagnosed patients. Exclusion applied to patients who initiated nivolumab less than 1 year following ASCT.

The receptor's source is a human donor with classical Hodgkin lymphoma. The chain recombines TRBV5-6 with TRBJ2-1; D might be TRBD1 or TRBD2, each matching 5 bases. This sample comprised peripheral blood mononuclear cells (PBMCs), obtained before the fourth cycle of nivolumab. The CDR3 nucleotides are TGTGCCAGCAGCTGGGTTGGGGACGCAGGGCGGAATGAGCAGTTCTTC. Its translation: CASSWVGDAGRNEQFF.